This T cell receptor beta chain was documented in a study of blood T cells in healthy people across ages. Primed by a sample-barcoded 5' primer and a J-beta primer mix, a second PCR proceeded for about 6 to 11 cycles. From the 5' RACE reads, TCRdb called clonotypes with MiXCR, one entry per CDR3 protein. The repertoire consists of 650,000 to 950,000 distinct CDR3 sequences, with under 45% occurring once and the leading ten covering approximately 20%. This clonotype came up a few times. Its antigen remains unknown. Trimming took 5 bases from V and 3 from J; bases not matched to a gene: 6. The CDR3 has 14 amino acids. CDR1 and CDR2 from the germline V gene are SGHRS and YFSETQ. Broader study findings: Donor CMV status was unknown, possibly confounding expanded clonotype changes.

Isolated PBMCs totaled at least 6 million in each sample. Extractions gave at least 5.5 micrograms of total RNA per sample. The sequence was collected from a man aged 55 to 70 in good health. This rearrangement joins TRBV5-1 to TRBJ2-5, with TRBD1 matching 8 bases. The sample was blood. In nucleotides, the CDR3 is TGCGCCAGCAGGTTAGGACAGGGAGAAGAGACCCAGTACTTC. It specifies CASRLGQGEETQYF.